These 20 T cell receptor beta chains were sequenced from one sample in a study of OX40 agonist ivuxolimab in advanced cancers. Sequenced by immunoSEQ multiplex PCR; TCRdb stores in-frame clones only, minus some. The sample consists of 41,000 or so clones, about 78% of them appearing once. The sample was CD4+ or CD8+ T cells sorted from blood, taken in a trial of the OX40 agonist ivuxolimab. These receptors originate from an adult with an advanced solid tumor such as melanoma, head and neck, liver or kidney cancer.

The chain employs TRBV27 and TRBJ2-4; 11 bases map to TRBD1. The germline V gene encodes CDR1 MNHEY and CDR2 SMNVEV (reference sequence). CDR3 length: 14 residues. After removal of 9 bases from V and 3 bases from J, the junction contained 4 bases not matched to a gene. CDR3: CASSGTGGKNIQYF. Written as DNA, the CDR3 is TGTGCCAGTTCCGGGACAGGGGGCAAAAACATTCAGTACTTC.

V is TRBV19 and J is TRBJ2-1; 7 bases match TRBD2. This CDR3 is 15 amino acids long. The J segment lost 8 bases and the V segment lost 5 bases, leaving 12 bases of the junction unmatched. Looked up from germline, CDR1 is LNHDA and CDR2 is SQIVND (reference sequence). The CDR3 spells CASSPQTSIPHEQFF. The CDR3, as DNA: TGTGCCAGTAGTCCCCAGACTAGCATCCCCCATGAGCAGTTCTTC.

The CDR3 coding sequence is TGTGCCAGCAGAGGCACCGATGGCTACACCTTC. Encoded protein: CASRGTDGYTF. The chain uses TRBV5-5 and TRBJ1-2; D is undetermined. Trimming removed 5 bases at V and 6 bases at J, with 8 bases between. The CDR3 spans 11 residues. Germline lookup yields CDR1 SGHKS and CDR2 YYEKEE (reference sequence). The variable domain in full, completed from reference TRBV5-5 and TRBJ1-2, reads DAGVTQSPTHLIKTRGQQVTLRCSPISGHKSVSWYQQVLGQGPQFIFQYYEKEERGRGNFPDRFSARQFPNYSSELNVNALLLGDSALYLCASRGTDGYTFGSGTRLTVV.

V gene TRBV2 combines with J gene TRBJ2-3; D is possibly TRBD1 or TRBD2 (5 bases each). CDR1 is SNHLY, CDR2 FYNNEI, per germline. The CDR3 length is 14 residues. Trimming pared 7 bases from V and 0 bases from J, leaving 11 bases between. In nucleotides, the CDR3 is TGTGCCAGCACCCCGGGACGGAGCACAGATACGCAGTATTTT. Translated: CASTPGRSTDTQYF. Full variable domain (rest looked up from reference TRBV2 and TRBJ2-3): EPEVTQTPSHQVTQMGQEVILRCVPISNHLYFYWYRQILGQKVEFLVSFYNNEISEKSEIFDDQFSVERPDGSNFTLKIRSTKLEDSAMYFCASTPGRSTDTQYFGPGTRLTVL.

The genes are TRBV4-1 and TRBJ2-3; D perhaps matches TRBD1 (5 bases). CDR3 length equals 19 residues. V was pared by 0 bases and J by 4 bases, with 23 bases between. Germline CDR1 is MGHRA and CDR2 is YSYEKL. The CDR3: CASSQDATTTGYAADTQYF. The CDR3 coding sequence is TGCGCCAGCAGCCAAGACGCCACTACAACAGGATATGCGGCAGATACGCAGTATTTT.

The gene calls are TRBV5-4 and TRBJ2-5, with D perhaps given as TRBD1 or TRBD2 (7 bases each). Germline CDR1 and CDR2: SGHNT and YYREEE (reference sequence). The CDR3 covers 16 residues. The germline V and J ends were trimmed by 4 bases and 4 bases, with 20 bases remaining between them. The CDR3 spells CASSGQGGLKGETQYF. CDR3 DNA sequence: TGTGCCAGCAGCGGGCAGGGGGGGTTGAAAGGAGAGACCCAGTACTTC.

This chain joins TRBV13 and TRBJ2-3; 11 bases fit TRBD2. Trimming at V came to 5 bases and at J to 2 bases, leaving 6 bases not matched to a gene. CDR3 size: 16 residues. Germline-derived CDR1 and CDR2 are PRHDT and FYEKMQ (reference sequence). The CDR3 nucleotides read TGTGCCAGCAGCCTGATAGCGGGAGGGCTCACAGATACGCAGTATTTT. As protein: CASSLIAGGLTDTQYF.

CDR3 nucleotide sequence: TGTGCCAGCAGCGGACTCAAACAGCGGGGGGCGGGGACCGGGGAGCTGTTTTTT. Its translation: CASSGLKQRGAGTGELFF. The rearrangement joins TRBV9 to TRBJ2-2; 9 nucleotides agree with TRBD2. CDR1 and CDR2 (germline): SGDLS, YYNGEE. The CDR3 runs to 18 residues. V gave up 3 bases and J gave up 5 bases; unmatched junction bases: 14. The full variable domain, rest sourced from reference TRBV9 and TRBJ2-2, is DSGVTQTPKHLITATGQRVTLRCSPRSGDLSVYWYQQSLDQGLQFLIQYYNGEERAKGNILERFSAQQFPDLHSELNLSSLELGDSALYFCASSGLKQRGAGTGELFFGEGSRLTVL.

This clone came up a few times. The chain couples TRBV7-3 to TRBJ2-6, with D possibly TRBD2 on 6 matching bases. Germline CDR1 and CDR2: SGHTA and FQGTGA. CDR3 length: 15 residues. The ends were cut back, 2 bases at V and 2 bases at J, with 7 bases in the middle. CDR3 in amino acids: CASSLGGTGANVLTF. Written as DNA, the CDR3 is TGTGCCAGCAGCTTAGGAGGGACTGGGGCCAACGTCCTGACTTTC.

In its sample, this clone was seen once. The J gene is TRBJ1-2, the V gene TRBV2, with TRBD1 matching 11 bases. With V trimmed by 8 bases and J by 7 bases, 9 bases remained unmatched. The germline gives CDR1 SNHLY, CDR2 FYNNEI. The CDR3 has 14 residues. The CDR3 sequence is CASSWTGGAFGYTF. CDR3 sequence (DNA): TGTGCCAGCTCCTGGACAGGGGGCGCTTTTGGCTACACCTTC.

Here the CDR3 reads CASSQTPSGASNEQFF. CDR3 sequence (DNA): TGTGCCAGCAGCCAAACCCCTAGCGGAGCTAGCAATGAGCAGTTCTTC. V usage is TRBV14 and J usage is TRBJ2-1, with 7 bases identical to TRBD2. V shed 2 bases and J 6 bases; nucleotides not matched to a gene: 10. This CDR3 contains 16 residues. The germline CDR1 and CDR2 sequences are SGHDN and FVKESK.

This clone came up once. The chain links TRBV19 to TRBJ2-5; possible D gene TRBD2, 6 bases. Trimming shortened V by 0 bases and J by 10 bases, and 12 bases separated the two germline ends. Germline lookup yields CDR1 LNHDA and CDR2 SQIVND (reference sequence). The CDR3 spans 13 residues. CDR3 in DNA: TGTGCCAGTAGTATAGAGAAGAGGAGGGTCCAGTACTTC. This sequence encodes CASSIEKRRVQYF.

The chain uses TRBV27 and TRBJ1-2; TRBD1 might be the D (6 bases). Per germline, CDR1 MNHEY and CDR2 SMNVEV (reference sequence). The CDR3 length is 13 residues. With 5 bases removed from V and 6 bases from J, the gap between germline ends came to 13 bases. CDR3 bases: TGTGCCAGCAGTCAGGGGTTCGGAGATGGCTACACCTTC. Translation gives CASSQGFGDGYTF.

CDR3 sequence reads: CASSLEGRFYGYTF. In nucleotides, the CDR3 is TGTGCCAGCAGCTTAGAAGGCAGGTTCTATGGCTACACCTTC. The V gene is TRBV11-2, the J gene TRBJ1-2; D is undetermined. Trimming removed 0 bases at V and 4 bases at J, with 9 bases between. This CDR3 has 14 amino acids. CDR1 is SGHAT, CDR2 FQNNGV, per germline.

V is TRBV6-1 and J is TRBJ1-5; D possibly corresponds to TRBD1 (5 bases). V dropped 6 bases and J dropped 7 bases, with 16 bases sitting between them. Germline-derived CDR1 and CDR2 are MNHNS and SASEGT. The CDR3 is 14 residues long. The CDR3 DNA reads as TGTGCCAGCAGACTCTCGGGACTTGAACAGCCCCAGCATTTT. It specifies CASRLSGLEQPQHF.

The V gene is TRBV7-9, the J gene TRBJ2-7; D perhaps matches TRBD2 (6 bases). V shed 5 bases and J shed 3 bases, with 11 bases lying between them. The CDR3 totals 13 residues. The germline V gene encodes CDR1 SEHNR and CDR2 FQNEAQ (reference sequence). CDR3: CASSPGLNYEQYF. The CDR3 DNA is TGTGCCAGCAGCCCGGGACTGAACTACGAGCAGTACTTC.

In this sample, this clone turned up a few times. V and J are TRBV5-1 and TRBJ2-7, with 7 bases fitting TRBD2. Trimming cost V 4 bases and J 3 bases; bases outside gene matches: 10. This CDR3 comprises 15 residues. From germline, CDR1 is SGHRS and CDR2 YFSETQ. The chain's CDR3 is CASSVLAGENYEQYF. CDR3 sequence (DNA): TGCGCCAGCAGCGTACTCGCGGGAGAGAACTACGAGCAGTACTTC.

The chain links TRBV4-2 to TRBJ2-7; D gene unclear. The CDR3 is 12 residues long. Germline lookup yields CDR1 LGHNA and CDR2 YNFKEQ. V was trimmed by 4 bases and J by 5 bases, leaving 9 bases between them. The CDR3 sequence is CASSLGRDEQYF. CDR3 sequence (DNA): TGTGCCAGCAGCCTCGGCAGAGACGAGCAGTACTTC.

This clone was detected only a few times. The chain joins TRBV7-9 to TRBJ2-3; 13 bases fit TRBD2. In germline, CDR1 is SEHNR, CDR2 FQNEAQ (reference sequence). This CDR3 comprises 15 residues. The V segment lost 6 bases and the J segment 5 bases; nucleotides outside the gene matches: 5. CDR3 sequence: CASSMGLAGRDTQYF. Written as DNA, the CDR3 is TGTGCCAGCAGTATGGGACTAGCGGGGAGAGATACGCAGTATTTT.

The V and J genes are TRBV19 and TRBJ1-1; D uncertain. The CDR3 spans 15 residues. Germline CDR1 and CDR2: LNHDA and SQIVND (reference sequence). V lost 3 bases to trimming and J lost 4 bases, with 15 bases between them. The CDR3 loop is CASSIPKTIGTEAFF. CDR3 DNA sequence: TGTGCCAGTAGTATTCCCAAAACTATTGGCACTGAAGCTTTCTTT.